The 15 T cell receptor beta chains below come from one sample, sequenced in a study of CD8 T cells in ankylosing spondylitis. Their cognate antigens are unknown. Study observations and caveats: Several highly homologous variants formed a TCR beta motif that appeared characteristic of ankylosing spondylitis blood.

TCRdb processed the 5' RACE reads anew with MiXCR; each CDR3 protein has one entry. This sample has roughly 450,000 distinct CDR3 sequences, with roughly a quarter found just once. The sequencing input was blood, either unsorted or a sorted T cell fraction (not recorded which). The receptors shown here come from a male donor with ankylosing spondylitis.

The chain couples TRBV4-1 to TRBJ2-6; D is possibly TRBD1 (6 bases). The germline gives CDR1 MGHRA, CDR2 YSYEKL. Trimming shortened V by 4 bases and J by 0 bases, and 10 bases separated the two germline ends. The CDR3 extends over 16 amino acids. The CDR3 reads CASSLNRVSGANVLTF. The CDR3 region has the DNA TGCGCCAGCAGCCTCAACAGGGTCTCTGGGGCCAACGTCCTGACTTTC.

This clonotype was observed a handful of times. The rearrangement joins TRBV5-1 to TRBJ1-2; D remains ambiguous. CDR3 size: 13 residues. Germline CDR1 reads SGHRS; CDR2 reads YFSETQ. Between the trimmed V and J ends, which lost 4 bases and 0 bases, there was a span of 7 bases. The CDR3 region has the DNA TGCGCCAGCAGCATATTGACTAACTATGGCTACACCTTC. Its translation is CASSILTNYGYTF.

The V gene is TRBV20-1, the J gene TRBJ2-1; weak D call: TRBD2 (6 bases). The CDR3 extends over 13 amino acids. Germline CDR1 is DFQATT and CDR2 is SNEGSKA (reference sequence). Trimming removed 2 bases at V and 3 bases at J, with 8 bases between. This CDR3 reads CSARSSVYNEQFF. The CDR3, as DNA: TGCAGTGCTAGATCTAGCGTCTACAATGAGCAGTTCTTC.

This clonotype turned up a few times. The chain uses TRBV5-1 and TRBJ1-2, with D possibly matching TRBD1 (6 bases). The CDR3 runs to 16 residues. CDR1 SGHRS and CDR2 YFSETQ come from the germline V gene. V was pared by 0 bases and J by 5 bases, with 17 bases between. The CDR3 DNA reads TGCGCCAGCAGCTTGGAGGGGGGGGCGCTTCGTTATGGCTACACCTTC. It codes for CASSLEGGALRYGYTF. The complete variable domain, with remaining parts taken from reference TRBV5-1 and TRBJ1-2, reads KAGVTQTPRYLIKTRGQQVTLSCSPISGHRSVSWYQQTPGQGLQFLFEYFSETQRNKGNFPGRFSGRQFSNSRSEMNVSTLELGDSALYLCASSLEGGALRYGYTFGSGTRLTVV.

This chain connects TRBV20-1 to TRBJ1-1, with 7 positions matching TRBD1. The V and J ends lost 2 bases and 4 bases, in that order; junction bases with no gene match: 10. The CDR3 length is 15 residues. CDR1 is DFQATT and CDR2 is SNEGSKA in the germline V gene (reference sequence). CDR3 loop: CSARNPRQGGTEAFF. The CDR3, as DNA: TGCAGTGCTAGAAATCCAAGACAGGGCGGCACTGAAGCTTTCTTT.

In DNA form, the CDR3 reads TGCGCCAGCAGCAGGGGACTAGGGGCCTACGAGCAGTACTTC. This sequence encodes CASSRGLGAYEQYF. The rearrangement joins TRBV5-1 to TRBJ2-7; TRBD2 agrees at 8 bases. V was pared by 4 bases and J by 2 bases, with 5 bases of the junction left unmatched. This CDR3 contains 14 residues. Per germline, CDR1 SGHRS and CDR2 YFSETQ. Based on the CDR3 plus reference TRBV5-1 and TRBJ2-7, the full variable domain is KAGVTQTPRYLIKTRGQQVTLSCSPISGHRSVSWYQQTPGQGLQFLFEYFSETQRNKGNFPGRFSGRQFSNSRSEMNVSTLELGDSALYLCASSRGLGAYEQYFGPGTRLTVT.

The chain combines TRBV7-9 with TRBJ2-4, with D hard to call. The V gene's germline CDR1 is SEHNR and CDR2 FQNEAQ (reference sequence). The length of the CDR3 is 14 residues. Trimming removed 1 base from V and 7 bases from J, with 11 bases in between. The CDR3 loop reads CASSLVLSGNIQYF. The CDR3 DNA follows: TGTGCCAGCAGCTTAGTTCTGTCCGGGAACATTCAGTACTTC.

This clonotype turned up a few times. This chain uses TRBV3-1 with TRBJ2-3; perhaps TRBD1 as D (5 bases). With 3 bases removed from V and 6 bases from J, the gap between germline ends came to 13 bases. Germline V gives CDR1 LGHDT, CDR2 YNNKEL (reference sequence). The CDR3 has 14 residues. In DNA form, the CDR3 reads TGTGCCAGCAGCCATGGCTTAGGGGCGGATACGCAGTATTTT. The encoded protein is CASSHGLGADTQYF.

This clonotype was observed a few times. The CDR3 DNA reads TGTGCCACCAGCAGAGATCTAACAGGGAGCTCTGGAAACACCATATATTTT. Its translation: CATSRDLTGSSGNTIYF. The chain carries TRBV15 and TRBJ1-3, with D perhaps TRBD1 (6 bases). Trimming pared 0 bases from V and 0 bases from J, leaving 12 bases between. Germline-derived CDR1 and CDR2 are LNHNV and YYDKDF (reference sequence). This CDR3 is built from 17 residues.

The genes are TRBV2 and TRBJ1-1; D not resolved. The CDR3 has 16 amino acids. Between the trimmed V and J ends, which lost 0 bases and 2 bases, there was a span of 13 bases. Per the germline V gene, CDR1 is SNHLY and CDR2 is FYNNEI. DNA for the CDR3: TGTGCCAGCAGTGAAGCGGCAGGCGTGGGAAACACTGAAGCTTTCTTT. Translated, it gives CASSEAAGVGNTEAFF.

The rearrangement joins TRBV2 to TRBJ1-6, with TRBD1 identical over 8 bases. V lost 4 bases and J lost 7; bases outside the gene matches: 6. This CDR3 contains 15 residues. Per the germline V gene, CDR1 is SNHLY and CDR2 is FYNNEI. In DNA, the CDR3 is TGTGCCAGCAGTGGAATCACAGGGGGGAATTCACCCCTCCACTTT. It translates to CASSGITGGNSPLHF.

This clonotype was detected a few times. This chain connects TRBV28 to TRBJ2-3, with D possibly TRBD2 on 5 matching bases. Germline V gene data show CDR1 as MDHEN and CDR2 as SYDVKM. The CDR3 is made up of 14 amino acids. Trimming shortened V by 7 bases and J by 2 bases, and 13 bases separated the two germline ends. The DNA for the CDR3 is TGTGCCAGCACCCGGGATAGCCTCACAGATACGCAGTATTTT. Its translation: CASTRDSLTDTQYF. Full variable domain (outside the CDR3, taken from reference TRBV28 and TRBJ2-3): DVKVTQSSRYLVKRTGEKVFLECVQDMDHENMFWYRQDPGLGLRLIYFSYDVKMKEKGDIPEGYSVSREKKERFSLILESASTNQTSMYLCASTRDSLTDTQYFGPGTRLTVL.

On this clonotype itself: Relative to the germline gene, one junction end is altered; a read error may explain this. The chain joins TRBV5-1 to TRBJ1-1; no clear D gene. The germline CDR1 and CDR2 sequences are SGHRS and YFSETQ. The length of the CDR3 is 13 residues. CDR3 sequence reads: CACSLTGNTEAFF. The CDR3, as DNA: TGCGCCTGCAGCTTGACGGGGAACACTGAAGCTTTCTTT. Full variable domain (remainder filled in from reference TRBV5-1 and TRBJ1-1): KAGVTQTPRYLIKTRGQQVTLSCSPISGHRSVSWYQQTPGQGLQFLFEYFSETQRNKGNFPGRFSGRQFSNSRSEMNVSTLELGDSALYLCACSLTGNTEAFFGQGTRLTVV.

This clonotype was observed many times. This chain links TRBV7-2 with TRBJ2-2, with 8 bases that match TRBD1. The CDR3 is 16 amino acids. CDR1 and CDR2 from the germline V gene are SGHTA and FQGNSA. V was pared by 5 bases and J by 1 base, with 6 bases of the junction left unmatched. Here the CDR3 reads CASSPRTGLNTGELFF. Here the CDR3 DNA reads TGTGCCAGCAGCCCCCGGACAGGGTTGAACACCGGGGAGCTGTTTTTT.

The rearrangement joins TRBV20-1 to TRBJ1-2, with D possibly being TRBD1 (6 bases). The germline gives CDR1 DFQATT, CDR2 SNEGSKA (reference sequence). V was trimmed by 0 bases and J by 8 bases, leaving 13 bases between them. The CDR3 is 13 amino acids. CDR3 nucleotides: TGCAGTGCTAGAGAAACAGGGCTGGGAGGCTACACCTTC. Its protein is CSARETGLGGYTF.